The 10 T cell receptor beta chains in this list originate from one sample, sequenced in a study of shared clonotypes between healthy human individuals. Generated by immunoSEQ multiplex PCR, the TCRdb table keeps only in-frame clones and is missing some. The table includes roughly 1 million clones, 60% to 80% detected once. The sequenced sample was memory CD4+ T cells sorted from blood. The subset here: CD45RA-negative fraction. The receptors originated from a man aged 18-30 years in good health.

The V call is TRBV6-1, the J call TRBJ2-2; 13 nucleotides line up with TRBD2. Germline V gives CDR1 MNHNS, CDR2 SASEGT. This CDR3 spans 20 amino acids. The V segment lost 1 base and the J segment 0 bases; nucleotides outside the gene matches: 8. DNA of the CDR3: TGTGCCAGCAGTGAAGGCCGGGGACTAGCGGGGTACGCGAACACCGGGGAGCTGTTTTTT. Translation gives CASSEGRGLAGYANTGELFF.

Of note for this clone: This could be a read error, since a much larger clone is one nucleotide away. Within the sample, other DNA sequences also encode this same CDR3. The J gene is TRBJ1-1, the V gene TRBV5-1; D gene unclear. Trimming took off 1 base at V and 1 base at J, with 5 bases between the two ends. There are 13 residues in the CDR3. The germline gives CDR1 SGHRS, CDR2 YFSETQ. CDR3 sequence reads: CASSLLGNTEAFF. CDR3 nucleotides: TGCGCCAGCAGCTTGTTGGGGAACACTGAAGCTTTCTTT.

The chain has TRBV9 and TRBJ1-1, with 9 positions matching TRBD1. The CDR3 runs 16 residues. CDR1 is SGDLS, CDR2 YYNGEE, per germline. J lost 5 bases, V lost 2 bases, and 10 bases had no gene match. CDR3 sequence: CASSVGTGKGMTEAFF. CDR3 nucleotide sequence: TGTGCCAGCAGCGTGGGGACAGGGAAGGGAATGACTGAAGCTTTCTTT.

The CDR3 DNA is TGTGCCACACAGGGGGCAGGATATAATTCACCCCTCCACTTT. It specifies CATQGAGYNSPLHF. This sequence joins TRBV28 and TRBJ1-6; TRBD1 agrees at 9 bases. CDR1 is MDHEN, CDR2 SYDVKM, per germline. Trimming took 10 bases from V and 4 from J; bases not matched to a gene: 5. The CDR3 has 14 residues.

CDR3 nucleotides: TGTGCCAGCGCGGCTAGCGGGGGGAGGGAGACCCAGTACTTC. Amino acid sequence: CASAASGGRETQYF. The chain recombines TRBV6-1 with TRBJ2-5; TRBD2 aligns across 11 bases. The CDR3 totals 14 residues. V shed 8 bases, J shed 5 bases, and the junction held 7 bases outside the gene matches. Germline CDR1 is MNHNS and CDR2 is SASEGT.

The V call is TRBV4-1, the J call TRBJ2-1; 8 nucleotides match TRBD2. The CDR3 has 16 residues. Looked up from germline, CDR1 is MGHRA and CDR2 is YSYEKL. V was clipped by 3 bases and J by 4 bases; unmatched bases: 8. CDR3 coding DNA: TGCGCCAGCAGCCAGGGTACTAGCGGTGTTTACAATGAGCAGTTCTTC. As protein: CASSQGTSGVYNEQFF.

CDR3 residues: CASSSRAGGTGELFF. CDR3 DNA: TGTGCCAGCAGCTCCAGGGCGGGGGGCACCGGGGAGCTGTTTTTT. The genes are TRBV7-9 and TRBJ2-2; 8 nucleotides match TRBD2. This CDR3 has 15 residues. With V trimmed by 4 bases and J by 4 bases, 5 bases remained unmatched. CDR1 SEHNR and CDR2 FQNEAQ come from the germline V gene (reference sequence).

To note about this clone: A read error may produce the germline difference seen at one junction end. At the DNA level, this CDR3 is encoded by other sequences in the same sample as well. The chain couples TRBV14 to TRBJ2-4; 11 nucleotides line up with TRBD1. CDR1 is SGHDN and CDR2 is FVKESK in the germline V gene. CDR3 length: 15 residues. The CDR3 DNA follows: TGTGCCAGCAGTCAAGGACAGGGGGCGAAAAACATTCAGTACTTC. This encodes CASSQGQGAKNIQYF.

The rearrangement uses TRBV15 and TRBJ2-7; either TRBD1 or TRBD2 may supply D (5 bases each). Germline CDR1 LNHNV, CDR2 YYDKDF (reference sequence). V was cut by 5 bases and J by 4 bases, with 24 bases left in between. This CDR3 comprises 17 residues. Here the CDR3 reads CATSEWGMDLFPYEQYF. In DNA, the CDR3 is TGTGCCACCAGCGAGTGGGGGATGGACTTATTCCCTTACGAGCAGTACTTC.

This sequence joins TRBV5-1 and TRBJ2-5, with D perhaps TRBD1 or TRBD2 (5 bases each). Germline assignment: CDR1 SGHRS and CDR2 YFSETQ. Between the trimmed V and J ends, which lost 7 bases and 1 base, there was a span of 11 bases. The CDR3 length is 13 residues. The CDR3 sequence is CASGRDPQETQYF. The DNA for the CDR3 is TGCGCCAGCGGTAGGGACCCCCAAGAGACCCAGTACTTC.